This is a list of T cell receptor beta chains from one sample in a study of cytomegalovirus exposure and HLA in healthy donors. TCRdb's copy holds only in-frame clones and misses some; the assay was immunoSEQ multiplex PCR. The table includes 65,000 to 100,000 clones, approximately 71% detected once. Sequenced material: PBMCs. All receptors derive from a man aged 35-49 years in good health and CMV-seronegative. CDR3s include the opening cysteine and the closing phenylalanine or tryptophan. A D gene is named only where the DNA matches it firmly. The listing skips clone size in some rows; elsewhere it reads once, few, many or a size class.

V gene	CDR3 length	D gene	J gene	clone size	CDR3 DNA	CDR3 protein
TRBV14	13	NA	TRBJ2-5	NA	TGTGCCAGCAGCCAAGGGGCGTGGGAGACCCAGTACTTC	CASSQGAWETQYF
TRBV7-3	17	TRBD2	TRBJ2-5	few	TGTGTCAGCAGCCAGGGGACTAGCGGGGGTAACCAAGAGACCCAGTACTTC	CVSSQGTSGGNQETQYF
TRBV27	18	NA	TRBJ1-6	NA	TGTGCCAGCAGTTCGCTATCCCGGGGGGGCTCCTATAATTCACCCCTCCACTTT	CASSSLSRGGSYNSPLHF
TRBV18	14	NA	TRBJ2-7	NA	TGTGCCAGCTCACCACCCGCAGGCACCTACGAGCAGTACTTC	CASSPPAGTYEQYF
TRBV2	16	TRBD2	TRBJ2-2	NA	TGTGCCAGCAGTGAAGCCCTAGCGGTGAACACCGGGGAGCTGTTTTTT	CASSEALAVNTGELFF
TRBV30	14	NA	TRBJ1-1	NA	TGTGCCTGGAGTGCATTAGTACGGAACACTGAAGCTTTCTTT	CAWSALVRNTEAFF
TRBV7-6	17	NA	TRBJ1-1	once	TGTGCCAGCAGCCCCTCTATACAGGGTTGGATAAACACTGAAGCTTTCTTT	CASSPSIQGWINTEAFF
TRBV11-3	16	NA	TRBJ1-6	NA	TGTGCCAGCAGCGCAGAATCACTTTCACGGGATTCACCCCTCCACTTT	CASSAESLSRDSPLHF
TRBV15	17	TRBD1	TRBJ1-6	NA	TGTGCCACCAGCAGAGATTGGGACAGCGCTGCTAATTCACCCCTCCACTTT	CATSRDWDSAANSPLHF
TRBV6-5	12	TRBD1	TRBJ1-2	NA	TGTGCCAGCAGCCGGGACAGTGGAGGCTACACCTTC	CASSRDSGGYTF
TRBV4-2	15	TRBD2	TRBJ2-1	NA	TGTGCCAGCAGCAAACTAGCGGGGTTCTACAATGAGCAGTTCTTC	CASSKLAGFYNEQFF
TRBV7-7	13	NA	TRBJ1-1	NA	TGTGCTAGCAGCTTATTCAGAGGCACTGAAGCTTTCTTT	CASSLFRGTEAFF
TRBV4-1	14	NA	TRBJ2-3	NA	TGCGCCAGCAGTACGACAGCGATCACAGATACGCAGTATTTT	CASSTTAITDTQYF
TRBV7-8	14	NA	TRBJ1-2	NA	TGTGCCAGCAGCCCAACGACAGTCGCAGGAGGCTACACCTTC	CASSPTTVAGGYTF
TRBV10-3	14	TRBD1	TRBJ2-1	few	TGTGCCATCAGTGAGTCTACAGGGGACAATGAGCAGTTCTTC	CAISESTGDNEQFF
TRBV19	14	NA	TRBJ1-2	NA	TGTGCCAGTAGTATATCCGGCAGGGTTTATGGCTACACCTTC	CASSISGRVYGYTF
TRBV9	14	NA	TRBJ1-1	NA	TGTGCCAGCAGCCCCCCTCCATCGGACACTGAAGCTTTCTTT	CASSPPPSDTEAFF
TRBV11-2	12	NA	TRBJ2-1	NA	TGTGCCAGCAGCTTAGCCAGGGATGAGCAGTTCTTC	CASSLARDEQFF
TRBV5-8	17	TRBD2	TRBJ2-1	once	TGTGCCAGCAGCTTGGGGGCCGGACTAGCGGGACGGGATGAGCAGTTCTTC	CASSLGAGLAGRDEQFF